Presented here are 8 T cell receptor beta chains from one specimen sequenced in a study of blood T cell repertoires in COVID-19 (dated by TCRdb to the early 2020s). The library was built by means of the immunoSEQ multiplex PCR assay. TCRdb re-hosts the immuneACCESS table, in-frame sequences only. Its copies lack some clones; in the studies checked, an unresolved V gene accounts for under half of them, and the cause for the rest is not known. The sample table contains 63,000 or so clones; only one count was recorded for around 80% of them. Around 9.2% of the sample belongs to the ten largest clones. Material: peripheral blood. These receptors were obtained from a human donor in a cohort sampled during active COVID-19.

J is TRBJ1-2 and V is TRBV24-1, with a possible D match to TRBD1 (5 bases). The CDR3 is made up of 13 amino acids. With 7 bases removed from V and 2 bases from J, the gap between germline ends came to 10 bases. Germline V lookup: CDR1 KGHDR, CDR2 SFDVKD. This chain's CDR3 is CATRGPTNYGYTF. CDR3 DNA: TGTGCCACCAGGGGGCCGACAAACTATGGCTACACCTTC.

V gene TRBV11-2 combines with J gene TRBJ1-2, with 8 bases identical to TRBD1. V lost 4 bases, J lost 5 bases, and 9 bases stayed unmatched. CDR3 length equals 15 residues. The germline V gene encodes CDR1 SGHAT and CDR2 FQNNGV. CDR3 sequence reads: CASSSESGTGYGYTF. CDR3 nucleotide sequence: TGTGCCAGCAGCTCGGAGTCCGGGACAGGATATGGCTACACCTTC.

This rearrangement joins TRBV5-1 to TRBJ1-1; D perhaps matches TRBD1 (6 bases). Trimming took 7 bases from V and 1 from J, leaving 17 bases between them. CDR1 and CDR2 from the germline V gene are SGHRS and YFSETQ. The CDR3 is 15 residues long. Written as DNA, the CDR3 is TGCGCCAGCCGAATACAGGGCGGTTCGAACACTGAAGCTTTCTTT. Amino acid sequence: CASRIQGGSNTEAFF.

In nucleotides, the CDR3 is TGTGCCAGCAGTACGACAGGGACTGAAGCTTTCTTT. Translated, it gives CASSTTGTEAFF. The rearrangement uses TRBV28 and TRBJ1-1, with 7 positions matching TRBD1. V shed 5 bases and J 5 bases; nucleotides not matched to a gene: 2. The CDR3 loop spans 12 amino acids. Germline assignment: CDR1 MDHEN and CDR2 SYDVKM.

This clone has just a few counts. V is TRBV28 and J is TRBJ2-1; D not certain. The CDR3 has 14 amino acids. The germline CDR1 and CDR2 sequences are MDHEN and SYDVKM. The germline V and J ends were trimmed by 6 bases and 5 bases, with 14 bases remaining between them. The CDR3 protein is CASRSYDWDNEQFF. CDR3 coding DNA: TGTGCCAGCAGATCTTACGACTGGGACAATGAGCAGTTCTTC.

J is TRBJ1-1 and V is TRBV15; the D gene is possibly TRBD1 (6 bases). The CDR3 is made up of 16 amino acids. Between the trimmed V and J ends, which lost 0 bases and 0 bases, there was a span of 11 bases. In germline, CDR1 is LNHNV, CDR2 YYDKDF (reference sequence). CDR3 in DNA: TGTGCCACCAGCAGAGACCTCGGACAGATGAACACTGAAGCTTTCTTT. Amino acids: CATSRDLGQMNTEAFF. The full variable domain, in which reference TRBV15 and TRBJ1-1 provide the parts outside the CDR3, is DAMVIQNPRYQVTQFGKPVTLSCSQTLNHNVMYWYQQKSSQAPKLLFHYYDKDFNNEADTPDNFQSRRPNTSFCFLDIRSPGLGDTAMYLCATSRDLGQMNTEAFFGQGTRLTVV.

V usage is TRBV15 and J usage is TRBJ1-1; the D is unclear. From germline, CDR1 is LNHNV and CDR2 YYDKDF (reference sequence). This CDR3 spans 14 amino acids. Trimming shortened V by 0 bases and J by 4 bases, and 9 bases separated the two germline ends. The DNA of the CDR3 is TGTGCCACCAGCAGAGATGAGGAGGGCACTGAAGCTTTCTTT. Its translation: CATSRDEEGTEAFF.

The chain has TRBV5-1 and TRBJ2-1, with D maybe TRBD2 (5 bases). This CDR3 has 13 residues. The germline gives CDR1 SGHRS, CDR2 YFSETQ. Between the trimmed V and J ends, which lost 3 bases and 4 bases, there was a span of 8 bases. CDR3 DNA sequence: TGCGCCAGCAGCTCCGGGAAATACAATGAGCAGTTCTTC. It encodes CASSSGKYNEQFF.